These 20 T cell receptor beta chains came from one sample sequenced in a study of T cells after yellow fever vaccination. MiXCR, run by TCRdb on the 5' RACE reads, gives a single entry per CDR3 protein. Of roughly 320,000 distinct CDR3 sequences in the sample, approximately 11% are singletons; the top ten hold about 3%. The source material was CD4+ T cells sorted from PBMCs, sampled 45 days after the yellow fever booster vaccination. The receptors were gathered from a man younger than 35 who received the YFV17D yellow fever vaccine.

This clonotype was picked up a small number of times. The chain's CDR3 is CASSFMVANTEAFF. In nucleotides, the CDR3 is TGTGCCAGCAGTTTTATGGTGGCCAACACTGAAGCTTTCTTT. The chain links TRBV28 to TRBJ1-1, with unresolved D. Per germline, CDR1 MDHEN and CDR2 SYDVKM. The V end was cut by 3 bases, the J end by 2 bases, with 10 bases between. CDR3 length: 14 residues.

In its sample, this clonotype was seen a few times. The J gene is TRBJ2-7, the V gene TRBV9; possibly TRBD1 or TRBD2 for D (5 bases each). Trimming shortened V by 2 bases and J by 7 bases, and 13 bases separated the two germline ends. This CDR3 has 13 amino acids. Per germline, CDR1 SGDLS and CDR2 YYNGEE. The CDR3 region is CASSVGWGGEQYF. Here the CDR3 DNA reads TGTGCCAGCAGCGTTGGATGGGGCGGGGAGCAGTACTTC.

This clonotype was detected only a few times. The rearrangement joins TRBV20-1 to TRBJ1-1; TRBD1 aligns across 7 bases. In germline, CDR1 is DFQATT, CDR2 SNEGSKA (reference sequence). The CDR3 contains 15 residues. J gave up 1 base and V 5 bases, and 10 bases lay outside the gene matches. CDR3 DNA: TGCAGTGCTCCAGCGCAGGGGGGTACGAACACTGAAGCTTTCTTT. This codes for CSAPAQGGTNTEAFF.

This CDR3 is CASSPNPTGGYGYTF. The CDR3, as DNA: TGTGCCAGCAGCCCCAACCCAACAGGGGGCTATGGCTACACCTTC. The rearrangement joins TRBV6-5 to TRBJ1-2, with 8 bases matching TRBD1. V was pared by 6 bases and J by 4 bases, with 10 bases of the junction left unmatched. Germline V gene data show CDR1 as MNHEY and CDR2 as SVGAGI. This CDR3 has 15 amino acids.

This clonotype was observed at least ten times. The chain employs TRBV29-1 and TRBJ2-2; 7 bases are a match to TRBD2. The CDR3 covers 15 residues. CDR1 and CDR2 (germline): SQVTM, ANQGSEA. The V and J ends lost 6 bases and 4 bases, in that order; junction bases with no gene match: 11. The CDR3 DNA follows: TGCAGCGTCCCCTGGGGGGGGATGGGCACCGGGGAGCTGTTTTTT. Protein sequence: CSVPWGGMGTGELFF.

This clonotype has more than one count but fewer than ten. The rearrangement links TRBV29-1 to TRBJ2-5; 8 positions match TRBD1. CDR1 is SQVTM, CDR2 ANQGSEA, per germline. The CDR3 has 12 residues. J lost 3 bases, V lost 4 bases, and 1 base had no gene match. The CDR3 is CSVGQGKETQYF. The CDR3 region has the DNA TGCAGCGTTGGACAGGGGAAAGAGACCCAGTACTTC.

In its sample, this clonotype was seen a few times. The V gene is TRBV11-2, the J gene TRBJ1-1, with TRBD1 matching over 7 bases. J gave up 0 bases and V 5 bases, and 9 bases lay outside the gene matches. This CDR3 comprises 16 residues. The V gene's germline CDR1 is SGHAT and CDR2 FQNNGV. This CDR3 reads CASSRDRDPLNTEAFF. The CDR3 nucleotides are TGTGCCAGCAGCCGTGACAGGGACCCGTTGAACACTGAAGCTTTCTTT.

The chain carries TRBV10-3 and TRBJ1-2; 8 nucleotides match TRBD1. Losses at the gene ends were 4 bases for V and 4 bases for J; bases not matched to a gene: 14. The V gene's germline CDR1 is ENHRY and CDR2 SYGVKD. The CDR3 is 17 residues long. The CDR3 DNA is TGTGCCATCAGTGTGACAGGGGCAACCGCGATGTCCTATGGCTACACCTTC. Protein: CAISVTGATAMSYGYTF.

As to this clonotype: Being one base from a much bigger clone, this may be a read error. The gene calls are TRBV12-3 or TRBV12-4 and TRBJ1-2; D is ambiguous. The CDR3 is 13 amino acids. The CDR3 loop is CASRPRSNSGYTF. CDR3 bases: TGTGCCAGCAGGCCCCGGTCTAACTCTGGCTACACCTTC.

This clonotype was counted a few times. J is TRBJ2-5 and V is TRBV7-6; 7 bases map to TRBD1. CDR1 is SGHVS, CDR2 FNYEAQ, per germline. The CDR3 spans 15 residues. V dropped 5 bases and J dropped 2; count of bases not matched to a gene: 8. This CDR3 reads CASSLRQGFQETQYF. The CDR3 DNA is TGTGCCAGCAGCCTACGACAGGGATTTCAAGAGACCCAGTACTTC.

Ten or more counts support this clonotype. The chain uses TRBV9 and TRBJ1-2, with 8 nucleotides matching TRBD1. The V segment lost 4 bases and the J segment 1 base; nucleotides outside the gene matches: 6. Germline lookup yields CDR1 SGDLS and CDR2 YYNGEE. CDR3 length: 15 amino acids. The CDR3 here is CASSQGTGGNYGYTF. CDR3 nucleotides: TGTGCCAGCAGCCAAGGGACAGGTGGTAACTATGGCTACACCTTC.

This clonotype was counted a few times. J is TRBJ1-1 and V is TRBV5-4; weak D call: TRBD1 (6 bases). With 2 bases removed from V and 4 bases from J, the gap between germline ends came to 15 bases. Looked up from germline, CDR1 is SGHNT and CDR2 is YYREEE (reference sequence). This CDR3 has 15 residues. CDR3 sequence: CASSFSLGAGTEAFF. CDR3 nucleotide sequence: TGTGCCAGCAGCTTCAGTTTGGGGGCTGGCACTGAAGCTTTCTTT.

This clonotype was counted between two and nine times. The chain recombines TRBV15 with TRBJ1-1, with unresolved D. There are 15 residues in the CDR3. The germline V gene encodes CDR1 LNHNV and CDR2 YYDKDF (reference sequence). The ends were cut back, 0 bases at V and 10 bases at J, with 18 bases in the middle. CDR3 bases: TGTGCCACCAGCAGAGAGGCAGTCGCGATGGATGGAGCTTTCTTT. This encodes CATSREAVAMDGAFF.

This clonotype turned up a few times. The junction differs from germline at one of its ends, possibly a read error. This rearrangement joins TRBV7-9 to TRBJ2-2; 7 bases line up with TRBD1. Per germline, CDR1 SEHNR and CDR2 FQNEAQ (reference sequence). CDR3 length equals 14 residues. For the CDR3, the DNA is TGTGCCAGCAGCGTGACAGGGAACGCCGGGGAGCTGTTTTTT. It codes for CASSVTGNAGELFF. Drawing the rest from reference TRBV7-9 and TRBJ2-2, the complete variable domain is DTGVSQNPRHKITKRGQNVTFRCDPISEHNRLYWYRQTLGQGPEFLTYFQNEAQLEKSRLLSDRFSAERPKGSFSTLEIQRTEQGDSAMYLCASSVTGNAGELFFGEGSRLTVL.

This clonotype has just a few counts. V gene TRBV6-6 combines with J gene TRBJ1-3, with D possibly matching TRBD1 (5 bases). Germline assignment: CDR1 MNHNY and CDR2 SVGAGI (reference sequence). V lost 4 bases, J lost 0 bases, and 13 bases lay in between. The CDR3 runs to 16 residues. This CDR3 reads CASSFGRGGSGNTIYF. The CDR3 DNA follows: TGTGCCAGCAGTTTCGGGAGGGGCGGCTCTGGAAACACCATATATTTT.

This clonotype was counted a few times. The CDR3 nucleotides read TGCGCCAGCAGCCAAGCGAAAGGAATTTCGAACACTGAAGCTTTCTTT. It is translated as CASSQAKGISNTEAFF. The chain is built from TRBV4-1 and TRBJ1-1; D is uncertain. The CDR3 spans 16 residues. The germline V and J ends were trimmed by 1 base and 1 base, with 13 bases remaining between them. The V gene's germline CDR1 is MGHRA and CDR2 YSYEKL.

The table lists this clonotype with a few counts. CDR3: CASSLKPPSTDTQYF. The CDR3 DNA reads TGTGCCAGCAGTTTGAAGCCACCTAGCACAGATACGCAGTATTTT. The V and J genes are TRBV12-3 or TRBV12-4 and TRBJ2-3; D is unclear. Trimming shortened V by 3 bases and J by 0 bases, and 10 bases separated the two germline ends. The CDR3 covers 15 residues.

The chain recombines TRBV14 with TRBJ2-1, with a tentative D call TRBD2 (5 bases). CDR1 is SGHDN, CDR2 FVKESK, per germline. The V end lost 2 bases, the J end lost 7 bases, and 18 bases lay between the germline ends. The CDR3 extends over 16 amino acids. The CDR3, as DNA: TGTGCCAGCAGCCAATTATTCGGGGTGGTGTGGAATGAGCAGTTCTTC. Residues: CASSQLFGVVWNEQFF.

V usage is TRBV7-9 and J usage is TRBJ2-3; D call uncertain. Trimming removed 4 bases from V and 4 bases from J, with 9 bases in between. Germline V gene sequence: CDR1 SEHNR, CDR2 FQNEAQ (reference sequence). This CDR3 comprises 13 residues. The CDR3 sequence is CASSSYPPDTQYF. CDR3 coding DNA: TGTGCCAGCAGCTCCTACCCCCCAGATACGCAGTATTTT.

This clonotype came up many times. The CDR3 DNA follows: TGTGCCAGCAGCGCCGGGACGCATCAAGAGACCCAGTACTTC. This gives the protein CASSAGTHQETQYF. The chain has TRBV3-1 and TRBJ2-5, with D perhaps assigned TRBD1 or TRBD2 (5 bases each). The CDR3 consists of 14 residues. CDR1 is LGHDT, CDR2 YNNKEL, per germline (reference sequence). V lost 5 bases, J lost 2 bases, and 12 bases lay in between.